These T cell receptor beta chains were read from a single sample in a study of CD8 T cells in ankylosing spondylitis. TCRdb redid the calling of the 5' RACE reads with MiXCR, one entry per CDR3 protein. The sample records 150,000 to 200,000 distinct CDR3 sequences, 10% to 15% being singletons. The specimen sequenced was blood, either unsorted or a sorted T cell fraction (not recorded which). Receptors originate from a female donor with ankylosing spondylitis or in good health (not recorded which). Each CDR3 is given with its conserved first and last residue. D genes are given only for firm matches. Some rows have no size entry. The others give once, few or many, or a class for an expanded clone.

v_gene: TRBV12-3/TRBV12-4
len: 16
d_gene: TRBD2
j_gene: TRBJ2-1
abundance: -
CDR3nt: TGTGCCAGCAGTCCTCCTAGCGGGTGGCATTTTAATGAGCAGTTCTTC
CDR3aa: CASSPPSGWHFNEQFF

v_gene: TRBV20-1
len: 14
d_gene: TRBD1
j_gene: TRBJ2-2
abundance: many
CDR3nt: TGCAGTGCTCCTAGACAGGGGGCGGGCGGGGAGCTGTTTTTT
CDR3aa: CSAPRQGAGGELFF

v_gene: TRBV12-3/TRBV12-4
len: 12
d_gene: TRBD1
j_gene: TRBJ1-1
abundance: many
CDR3nt: TGTGCCAGCACCCTTACAGGGGTTGAAGCTTTCTTT
CDR3aa: CASTLTGVEAFF

v_gene: TRBV12-3/TRBV12-4
len: 14
d_gene: TRBD2
j_gene: TRBJ2-7
abundance: many
CDR3nt: TGTGCCAGCAGGCTAGCGGGAGGGCCCTACGAGCAGTACTTC
CDR3aa: CASRLAGGPYEQYF

v_gene: TRBV7-2
len: 16
d_gene: TRBD1
j_gene: TRBJ1-6
abundance: few
CDR3nt: TGTGCCAGCAGCCTCCTGGGACAGGGAGGAAATTCACCCCTCCACTTT
CDR3aa: CASSLLGQGGNSPLHF

v_gene: TRBV20-1
len: 13
d_gene: -
j_gene: TRBJ2-3
abundance: few
CDR3nt: TGCAGTGCTAGGATCCCTGGCACAGATACGCAGTATTTT
CDR3aa: CSARIPGTDTQYF

v_gene: TRBV5-4
len: 13
d_gene: -
j_gene: TRBJ1-1
abundance: many
CDR3nt: TGTGCCAGCAGCCCCCTCGGGGGTACTGAAGCTTTCTTT
CDR3aa: CASSPLGGTEAFF

v_gene: TRBV20-1
len: 14
d_gene: -
j_gene: TRBJ2-7
abundance: few
CDR3nt: TGCAGTGCCAAGGGGGTTGGGGCGGAGTACGAGCAGTACTTC
CDR3aa: CSAKGVGAEYEQYF

v_gene: TRBV14
len: 17
d_gene: TRBD2
j_gene: TRBJ2-1
abundance: -
CDR3nt: TGTGCCAGCAGCCACTCCCTAGGACTAGCGGGAGGCAATGAGCAGTTCTTC
CDR3aa: CASSHSLGLAGGNEQFF

v_gene: TRBV4-2
len: 14
d_gene: -
j_gene: TRBJ1-6
abundance: many
CDR3nt: TGTGCCAGCAGCCCGGGCCTACATAATTCACCCCTCCACTTT
CDR3aa: CASSPGLHNSPLHF

v_gene: TRBV20-1
len: 12
d_gene: -
j_gene: TRBJ2-7
abundance: many
CDR3nt: TGCAGTGCTCTCCGGGACCTCTCCGAGCAGTACTTC
CDR3aa: CSALRDLSEQYF

v_gene: TRBV12-3/TRBV12-4
len: 13
d_gene: TRBD1
j_gene: TRBJ1-2
abundance: many
CDR3nt: TGTGCCAGCAGTAGGGGACAGGGTAGTGGCTACACCTTC
CDR3aa: CASSRGQGSGYTF

v_gene: TRBV5-1
len: 13
d_gene: TRBD1
j_gene: TRBJ2-7
abundance: few
CDR3nt: TGCGCCAGCAGATGGACAGGCGCAGACGAGCAGTACTTC
CDR3aa: CASRWTGADEQYF

v_gene: TRBV5-1
len: 17
d_gene: TRBD1
j_gene: TRBJ1-2
abundance: -
CDR3nt: TGCGCCAGCAGCTTGGAAGCAGGGGGTTACGTGTCCTATGGCTACACCTTC
CDR3aa: CASSLEAGGYVSYGYTF

v_gene: TRBV10-3
len: 12
d_gene: -
j_gene: TRBJ2-7
abundance: many
CDR3nt: TGTGCCATCAGTGGGACTAACTACGAGCAGTACTTC
CDR3aa: CAISGTNYEQYF

v_gene: TRBV30
len: 16
d_gene: -
j_gene: TRBJ2-5
abundance: -
CDR3nt: TGTGCCTGGAGGGTAAAACTTGGCCCCCGAGGAGAGACCCAGTACTTC
CDR3aa: CAWRVKLGPRGETQYF

v_gene: TRBV7-2
len: 13
d_gene: -
j_gene: TRBJ2-5
abundance: many
CDR3nt: TGTGCCAGCAGCTATAGGACTCAGGAGACCCAGTACTTC
CDR3aa: CASSYRTQETQYF

v_gene: TRBV5-1
len: 14
d_gene: -
j_gene: TRBJ1-1
abundance: many
CDR3nt: TGCGCCAGCAGCCTAGGCCAGGGCTACACTGAAGCTTTCTTT
CDR3aa: CASSLGQGYTEAFF

v_gene: TRBV12-3/TRBV12-4
len: 14
d_gene: -
j_gene: TRBJ2-5
abundance: -
CDR3nt: TGTGCCAGCAGTCCCCGACTAAACCAAGAGACCCAGTACTTC
CDR3aa: CASSPRLNQETQYF

v_gene: TRBV20-1
len: 15
d_gene: TRBD2
j_gene: TRBJ2-3
abundance: many
CDR3nt: TGCAGTGCTTGGACTAGCGGGAGATTGGCAGATACGCAGTATTTT
CDR3aa: CSAWTSGRLADTQYF

v_gene: TRBV3-1
len: 12
d_gene: -
j_gene: TRBJ2-4
abundance: -
CDR3nt: TGTGCCAGCAGCCAAGACGAAGTCAAACAAGTCTTC
CDR3aa: CASSQDEVKQVF

v_gene: TRBV7-2
len: 14
d_gene: TRBD1
j_gene: TRBJ1-1
abundance: -
CDR3nt: TGTGCCAGCAGCCCCCGACAGGGGAGCACTGAAGCTTTCTTT
CDR3aa: CASSPRQGSTEAFF

v_gene: TRBV7-2
len: 17
d_gene: -
j_gene: TRBJ2-6
abundance: -
CDR3nt: TGTGCCAGCAGCTTAGCCCCGATTCGCTCTGGGGCCAACGTCCTGACTTTC
CDR3aa: CASSLAPIRSGANVLTF

v_gene: TRBV6-5
len: 15
d_gene: -
j_gene: TRBJ2-1
abundance: few
CDR3nt: TGTGCCAGCAGTTACGGGACGGGCCCCTCCAATGAGCAGTTCTTC
CDR3aa: CASSYGTGPSNEQFF

v_gene: TRBV5-1
len: 16
d_gene: TRBD2
j_gene: TRBJ2-3
abundance: -
CDR3nt: TGCGCCAGCAGCTTCGGGACTAGCGGGGGGACAGATACGCAGTATTTT
CDR3aa: CASSFGTSGGTDTQYF

v_gene: TRBV20-1
len: 13
d_gene: -
j_gene: TRBJ1-2
abundance: many
CDR3nt: TGCAGTGCTAGAGAAACGCTGACCTATGGCTACACCTTC
CDR3aa: CSARETLTYGYTF

v_gene: TRBV6-5
len: 15
d_gene: -
j_gene: TRBJ2-5
abundance: -
CDR3nt: TGTGCCAGCAGTTACTCGAGCCGGGGCCAAGAGACCCAGTACTTC
CDR3aa: CASSYSSRGQETQYF

v_gene: TRBV28
len: 14
d_gene: -
j_gene: TRBJ1-5
abundance: -
CDR3nt: TGTGCCAGCAGTCTTCAGGGGAAAGCTCAGCCCCAGCATTTT
CDR3aa: CASSLQGKAQPQHF

v_gene: TRBV25-1
len: 13
d_gene: -
j_gene: TRBJ1-6
abundance: few
CDR3nt: TGTGCCAGCAGCTCGGGGACAATTTCACCCCTCCACTTT
CDR3aa: CASSSGTISPLHF

v_gene: TRBV7-9
len: 15
d_gene: -
j_gene: TRBJ1-4
abundance: few
CDR3nt: TGTGCCAGCAGCTACCTCCGGGGGGCGGATGAAAAACTGTTTTTT
CDR3aa: CASSYLRGADEKLFF

v_gene: TRBV28
len: 15
d_gene: TRBD2
j_gene: TRBJ2-1
abundance: many
CDR3nt: TGTGCCAGCAGTTTCGGGAGCGGGAGTACCTATGAGCAGTTCTTC
CDR3aa: CASSFGSGSTYEQFF

v_gene: TRBV5-1
len: 16
d_gene: -
j_gene: TRBJ2-7
abundance: few
CDR3nt: TGCGCCAGCAGCCTTTTCAACCGGGACGAGGACTACGAGCAGTACTTC
CDR3aa: CASSLFNRDEDYEQYF

v_gene: TRBV7-2
len: 16
d_gene: -
j_gene: TRBJ2-3
abundance: few
CDR3nt: TGTGCCAGCAGCTTAGAGGGCGGCAGGGTGACAGATACGCAGTATTTT
CDR3aa: CASSLEGGRVTDTQYF

v_gene: TRBV12-3/TRBV12-4
len: 15
d_gene: -
j_gene: TRBJ2-2
abundance: few
CDR3nt: TGTGCCAGCAGCTCGAGCCGAGGGCCCACCGGGGAGCTGTTTTTT
CDR3aa: CASSSSRGPTGELFF

v_gene: TRBV7-9
len: 12
d_gene: -
j_gene: TRBJ2-7
abundance: many
CDR3nt: TGTGCCAGCAGCTTAGACAGACACGAGCAGTACTTC
CDR3aa: CASSLDRHEQYF

v_gene: TRBV7-2
len: 15
d_gene: -
j_gene: TRBJ1-6
abundance: -
CDR3nt: TGTGCCAGCAGCTCATCGACCTCGGTGCATTCACCCCTCCACTTT
CDR3aa: CASSSSTSVHSPLHF

v_gene: TRBV5-1
len: 15
d_gene: -
j_gene: TRBJ1-6
abundance: many
CDR3nt: TGCGCCAGCAGCTTGGGTGAGGGCCGTTATTCACCCCTCCACTTT
CDR3aa: CASSLGEGRYSPLHF

v_gene: TRBV6-2/TRBV6-3
len: 14
d_gene: -
j_gene: TRBJ2-2
abundance: -
CDR3nt: TGTGCCAGTACCGACAGGCGCCCGAGCGGGGAGCTGTTTTTT
CDR3aa: CASTDRRPSGELFF

v_gene: TRBV7-8
len: 15
d_gene: -
j_gene: TRBJ2-7
abundance: many
CDR3nt: TGTGCCAGCAGCTCGTCGAGGATGAGCTCCTACGAGCAGTACTTC
CDR3aa: CASSSSRMSSYEQYF

v_gene: TRBV4-2
len: 15
d_gene: -
j_gene: TRBJ1-2
abundance: -
CDR3nt: TGTGCCAGCAGCCCCGGGCACCGCACTCTAATGGGCTACACCTTC
CDR3aa: CASSPGHRTLMGYTF

v_gene: TRBV6-4
len: 17
d_gene: TRBD1
j_gene: TRBJ2-2
abundance: few
CDR3nt: TGTGCCACCAGTAGACAGGGATCCGTCTCGAACACCGGGGAGCTGTTTTTT
CDR3aa: CATSRQGSVSNTGELFF

v_gene: TRBV6-1
len: 11
d_gene: -
j_gene: TRBJ1-1
abundance: many
CDR3nt: TGTGCCAGCTCCCGGGGCAGGGGAGCTTTCTTT
CDR3aa: CASSRGRGAFF

v_gene: TRBV5-1
len: 14
d_gene: -
j_gene: TRBJ2-3
abundance: many
CDR3nt: TGCGCCAGCAGCTTGGACAGGGCCAGGGATACGCAGTATTTT
CDR3aa: CASSLDRARDTQYF

v_gene: TRBV27
len: 16
d_gene: TRBD1
j_gene: TRBJ1-2
abundance: many
CDR3nt: TGTGCCAGCAGCCGACAGGGGGATGTTCCTAACTATGGCTACACCTTC
CDR3aa: CASSRQGDVPNYGYTF

v_gene: TRBV29-1
len: 13
d_gene: -
j_gene: TRBJ2-7
abundance: -
CDR3nt: TGCAGCGTCGGGACCTCAGGGGACGGCGAGCAGTACTTC
CDR3aa: CSVGTSGDGEQYF

v_gene: TRBV10-3
len: 11
d_gene: TRBD1
j_gene: TRBJ2-7
abundance: many
CDR3nt: TGTGCCACCGGACAGGTATACGAGCAGTACTTC
CDR3aa: CATGQVYEQYF